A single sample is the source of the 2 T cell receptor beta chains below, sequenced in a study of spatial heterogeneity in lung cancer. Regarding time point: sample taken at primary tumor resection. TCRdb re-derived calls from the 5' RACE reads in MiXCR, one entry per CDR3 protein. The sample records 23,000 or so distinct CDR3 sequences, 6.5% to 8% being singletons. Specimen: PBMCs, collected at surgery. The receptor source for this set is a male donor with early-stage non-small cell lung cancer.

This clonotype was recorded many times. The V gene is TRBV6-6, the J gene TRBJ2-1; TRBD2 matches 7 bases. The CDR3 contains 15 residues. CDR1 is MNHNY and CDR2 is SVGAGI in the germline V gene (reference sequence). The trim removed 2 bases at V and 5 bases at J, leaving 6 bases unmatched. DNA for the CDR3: TGTGCCAGCAGTTACACGGGAGGTGGGAACAATGAGCAGTTCTTC. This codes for CASSYTGGGNNEQFF.

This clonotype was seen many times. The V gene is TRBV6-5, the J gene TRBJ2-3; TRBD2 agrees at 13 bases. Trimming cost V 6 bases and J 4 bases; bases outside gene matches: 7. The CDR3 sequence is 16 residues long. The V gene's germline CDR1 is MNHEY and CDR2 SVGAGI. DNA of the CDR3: TGTGCCAGCAGCAAACCGGGACTAGCGGGACCAGATACGCAGTATTTT. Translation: CASSKPGLAGPDTQYF.